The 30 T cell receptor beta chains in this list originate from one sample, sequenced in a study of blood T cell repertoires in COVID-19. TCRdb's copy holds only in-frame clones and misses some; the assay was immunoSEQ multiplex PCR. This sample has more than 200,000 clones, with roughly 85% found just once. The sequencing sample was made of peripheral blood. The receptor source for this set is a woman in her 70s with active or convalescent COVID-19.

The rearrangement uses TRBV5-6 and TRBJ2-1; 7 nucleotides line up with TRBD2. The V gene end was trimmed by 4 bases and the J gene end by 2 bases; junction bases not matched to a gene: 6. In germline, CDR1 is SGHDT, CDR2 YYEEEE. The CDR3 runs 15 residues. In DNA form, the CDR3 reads TGTGCCAGCAGCACCCGCGGGGGAACCTACAATGAGCAGTTCTTC. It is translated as CASSTRGGTYNEQFF. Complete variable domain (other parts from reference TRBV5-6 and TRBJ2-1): DAGVTQSPTHLIKTRGQQVTLRCSPKSGHDTVSWYQQALGQGPQFIFQYYEEEERQRGNFPDRFSGHQFPNYSSELNVNALLLGDSALYLCASSTRGGTYNEQFFGPGTRLTVL.

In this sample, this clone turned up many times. CDR3 protein: CATSMPPSDEQFF. CDR3 bases: TGTGCCACCAGCATGCCCCCCAGCGACGAGCAGTTCTTC. The chain is built from TRBV15 and TRBJ2-1; no clear D gene. Trimming removed 4 bases at V and 10 bases at J, with 14 bases between. Germline loops: CDR1 LNHNV, CDR2 YYDKDF (reference sequence). CDR3 length: 13 residues. Based on the CDR3 plus reference TRBV15 and TRBJ2-1, the full variable domain is DAMVIQNPRYQVTQFGKPVTLSCSQTLNHNVMYWYQQKSSQAPKLLFHYYDKDFNNEADTPDNFQSRRPNTSFCFLDIRSPGLGDTAMYLCATSMPPSDEQFFGPGTRLTVL.

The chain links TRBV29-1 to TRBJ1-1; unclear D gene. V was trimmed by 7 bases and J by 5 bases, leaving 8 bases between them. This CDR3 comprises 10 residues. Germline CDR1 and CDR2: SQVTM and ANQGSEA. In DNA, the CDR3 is TGCAGCGCCATAGTTACTGAAGCTTTCTTT. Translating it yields CSAIVTEAFF.

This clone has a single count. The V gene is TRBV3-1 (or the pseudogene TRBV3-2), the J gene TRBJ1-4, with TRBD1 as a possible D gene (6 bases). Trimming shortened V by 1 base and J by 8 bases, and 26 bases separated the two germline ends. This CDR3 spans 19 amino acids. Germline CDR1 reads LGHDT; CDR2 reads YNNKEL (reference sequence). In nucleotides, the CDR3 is TGTGCCAGCAGCCAAGCCCCGCCGGCTACAACAGGGTCAAACGAAAAACTGTTTTTT. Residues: CASSQAPPATTGSNEKLFF.

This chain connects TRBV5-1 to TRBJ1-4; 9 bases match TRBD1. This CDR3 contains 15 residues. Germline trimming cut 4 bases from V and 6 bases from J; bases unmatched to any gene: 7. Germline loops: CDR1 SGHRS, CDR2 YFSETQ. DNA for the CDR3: TGCGCCAGCAGCGATCCACAGGGGGCGGATGAAAAACTGTTTTTT. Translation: CASSDPQGADEKLFF. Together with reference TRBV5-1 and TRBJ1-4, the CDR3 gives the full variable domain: KAGVTQTPRYLIKTRGQQVTLSCSPISGHRSVSWYQQTPGQGLQFLFEYFSETQRNKGNFPGRFSGRQFSNSRSEMNVSTLELGDSALYLCASSDPQGADEKLFFGSGTQLSVL.

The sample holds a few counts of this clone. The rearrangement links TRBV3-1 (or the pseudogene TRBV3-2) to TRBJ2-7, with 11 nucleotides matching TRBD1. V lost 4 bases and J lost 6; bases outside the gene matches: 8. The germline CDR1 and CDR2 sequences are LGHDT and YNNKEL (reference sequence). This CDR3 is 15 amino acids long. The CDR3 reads CASSLGTGGNSEQYF. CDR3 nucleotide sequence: TGTGCCAGCAGCCTTGGGACAGGGGGTAATAGCGAGCAGTACTTC.

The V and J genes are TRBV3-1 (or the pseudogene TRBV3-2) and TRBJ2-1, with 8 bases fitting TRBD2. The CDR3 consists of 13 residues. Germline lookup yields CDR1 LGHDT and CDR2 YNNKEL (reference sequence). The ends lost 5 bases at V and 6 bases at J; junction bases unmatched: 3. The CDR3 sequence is CASSSRGGNEQFF. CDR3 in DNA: TGTGCCAGCAGCTCTCGGGGGGGCAATGAGCAGTTCTTC.

In nucleotides, the CDR3 is TGTGCCACCCTGAGGGACAGGGGAGACTATGGCTACACCTTC. As protein: CATLRDRGDYGYTF. The chain uses TRBV7-2 and TRBJ1-2; TRBD1 matches at 10 bases. Germline-derived CDR1 and CDR2 are SGHTA and FQGNSA. The CDR3 totals 14 residues. V gave up 10 bases and J gave up 3 bases; unmatched junction bases: 8.

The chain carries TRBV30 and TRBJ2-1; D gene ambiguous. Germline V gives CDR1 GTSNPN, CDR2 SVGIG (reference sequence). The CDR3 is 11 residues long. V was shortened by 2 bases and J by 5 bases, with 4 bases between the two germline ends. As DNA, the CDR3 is TGTGCCTGGAGTCCTCACAATGAGCAGTTCTTC. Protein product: CAWSPHNEQFF.

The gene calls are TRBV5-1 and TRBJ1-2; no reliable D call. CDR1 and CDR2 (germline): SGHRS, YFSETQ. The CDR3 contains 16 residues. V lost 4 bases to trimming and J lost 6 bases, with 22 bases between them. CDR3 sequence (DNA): TGCGCCAGCAGCCCCTTCGCGGGCGGGGATTTGGATGGCTACACCTTC. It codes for CASSPFAGGDLDGYTF.

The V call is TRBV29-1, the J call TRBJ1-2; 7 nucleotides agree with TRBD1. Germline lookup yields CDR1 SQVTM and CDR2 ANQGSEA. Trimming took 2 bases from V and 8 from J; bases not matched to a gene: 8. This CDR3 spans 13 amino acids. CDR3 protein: CSVEPTGSGGYTF. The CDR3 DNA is TGCAGCGTTGAACCGACAGGGTCGGGGGGCTACACCTTC.

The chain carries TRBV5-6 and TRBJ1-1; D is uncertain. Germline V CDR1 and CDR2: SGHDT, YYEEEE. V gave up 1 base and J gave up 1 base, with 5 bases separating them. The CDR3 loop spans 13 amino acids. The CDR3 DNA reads TGTGCCAGCAGCTTGAGCTCGAACACTGAAGCTTTCTTT. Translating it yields CASSLSSNTEAFF.

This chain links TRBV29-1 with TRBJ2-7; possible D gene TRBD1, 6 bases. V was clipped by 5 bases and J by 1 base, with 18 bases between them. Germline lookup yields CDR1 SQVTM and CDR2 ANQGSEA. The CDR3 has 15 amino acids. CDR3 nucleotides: TGCAGCGTTCGGCTCTACGGGACACATTCCTACGAGCAGTACTTC. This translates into CSVRLYGTHSYEQYF.

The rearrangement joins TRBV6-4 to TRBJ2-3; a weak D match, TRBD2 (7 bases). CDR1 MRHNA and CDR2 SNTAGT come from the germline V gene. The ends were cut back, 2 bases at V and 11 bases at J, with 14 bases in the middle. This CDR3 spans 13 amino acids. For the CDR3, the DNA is TGTGCCAGCAGTGACCTACAGGGAGGGGGGCAGTATTTT. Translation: CASSDLQGGGQYF.

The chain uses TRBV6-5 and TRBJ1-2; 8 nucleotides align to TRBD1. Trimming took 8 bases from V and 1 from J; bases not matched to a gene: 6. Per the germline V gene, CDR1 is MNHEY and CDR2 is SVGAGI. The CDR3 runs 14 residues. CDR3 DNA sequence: TGTGCCAGCGGGCCGACAGGGGTTAACTATGGCTACACCTTC. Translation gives CASGPTGVNYGYTF.

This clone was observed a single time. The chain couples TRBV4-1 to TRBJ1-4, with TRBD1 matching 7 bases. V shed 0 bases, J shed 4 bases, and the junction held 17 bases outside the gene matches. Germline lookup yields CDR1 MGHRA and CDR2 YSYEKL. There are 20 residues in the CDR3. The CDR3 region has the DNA TGCGCCAGCAGCCAAGACCTTTTAGACAGGGTGGGGATGGATAATGAAAAACTGTTTTTT. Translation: CASSQDLLDRVGMDNEKLFF.

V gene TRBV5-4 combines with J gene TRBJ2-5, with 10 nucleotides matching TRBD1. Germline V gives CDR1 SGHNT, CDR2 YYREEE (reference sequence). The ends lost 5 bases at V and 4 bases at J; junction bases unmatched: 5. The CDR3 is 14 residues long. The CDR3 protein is CASRPRDRGETQYF. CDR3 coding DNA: TGTGCCAGCAGACCCAGGGACAGGGGAGAGACCCAGTACTTC.

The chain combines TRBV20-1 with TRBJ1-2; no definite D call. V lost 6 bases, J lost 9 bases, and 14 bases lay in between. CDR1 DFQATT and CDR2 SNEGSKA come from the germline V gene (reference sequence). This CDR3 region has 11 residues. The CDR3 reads CSARVYGSYTF. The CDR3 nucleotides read TGCAGTGCCCGGGTCTATGGTAGCTACACCTTC.

This CDR3 is CASSPWGEGVTF. Written as DNA, the CDR3 is TGTGCCAGCAGCCCCTGGGGGGAGGGAGTCACCTTC. The chain links TRBV9 to TRBJ1-2; TRBD1 might be the D (5 bases). CDR1 is SGDLS and CDR2 is YYNGEE in the germline V gene. This CDR3 has 12 residues. V lost 4 bases, J lost 13 bases, and 17 bases lay in between.

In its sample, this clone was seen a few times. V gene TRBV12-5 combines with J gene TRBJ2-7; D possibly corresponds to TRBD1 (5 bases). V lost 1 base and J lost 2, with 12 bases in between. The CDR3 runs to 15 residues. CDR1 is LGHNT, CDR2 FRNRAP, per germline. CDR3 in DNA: TGTGCTAGTGGTTTGGCAGGGTTTGCCACCTACGAGCAGTACTTC. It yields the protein CASGLAGFATYEQYF.

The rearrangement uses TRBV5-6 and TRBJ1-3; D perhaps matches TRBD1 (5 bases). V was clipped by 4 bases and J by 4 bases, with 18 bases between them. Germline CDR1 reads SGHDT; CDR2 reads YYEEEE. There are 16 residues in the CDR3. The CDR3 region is CASSEATVSRGNTIYF. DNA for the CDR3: TGTGCCAGCAGCGAAGCGACAGTTAGTCGAGGAAACACCATATATTTT.

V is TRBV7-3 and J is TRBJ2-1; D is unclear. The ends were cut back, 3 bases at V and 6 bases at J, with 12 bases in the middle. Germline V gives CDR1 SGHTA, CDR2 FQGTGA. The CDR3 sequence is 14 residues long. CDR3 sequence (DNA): TGTGCCAGCAGCTTTTCTCCGGGTTCCAATGAGCAGTTCTTC. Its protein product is CASSFSPGSNEQFF.

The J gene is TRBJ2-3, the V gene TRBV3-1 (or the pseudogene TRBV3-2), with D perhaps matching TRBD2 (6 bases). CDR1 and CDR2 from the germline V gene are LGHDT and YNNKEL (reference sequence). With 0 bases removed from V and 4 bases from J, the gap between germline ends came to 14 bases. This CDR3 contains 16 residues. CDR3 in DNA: TGTGCCAGCAGCCAAGATACGGGAGTTCGAGCAGATACGCAGTATTTT. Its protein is CASSQDTGVRADTQYF.

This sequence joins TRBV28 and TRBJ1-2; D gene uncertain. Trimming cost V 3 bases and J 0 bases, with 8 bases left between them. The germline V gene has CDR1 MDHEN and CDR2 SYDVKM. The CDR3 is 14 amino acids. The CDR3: CASSLSSANYGYTF. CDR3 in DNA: TGTGCCAGCAGTTTGTCTTCAGCTAACTATGGCTACACCTTC.

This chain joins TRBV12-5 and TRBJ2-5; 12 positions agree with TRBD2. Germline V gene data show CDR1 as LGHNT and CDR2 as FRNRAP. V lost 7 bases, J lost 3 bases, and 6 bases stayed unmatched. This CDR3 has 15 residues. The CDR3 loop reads CASAPRTSGEETQYF. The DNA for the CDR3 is TGTGCTAGTGCTCCAAGGACTAGCGGGGAAGAGACCCAGTACTTC.

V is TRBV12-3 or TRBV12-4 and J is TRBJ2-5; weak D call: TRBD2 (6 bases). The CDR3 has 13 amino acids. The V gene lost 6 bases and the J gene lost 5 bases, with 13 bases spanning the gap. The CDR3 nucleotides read TGTGCCAGCAGATACGGGGGTGGGGAGACCCAGTACTTC. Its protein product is CASRYGGGETQYF.

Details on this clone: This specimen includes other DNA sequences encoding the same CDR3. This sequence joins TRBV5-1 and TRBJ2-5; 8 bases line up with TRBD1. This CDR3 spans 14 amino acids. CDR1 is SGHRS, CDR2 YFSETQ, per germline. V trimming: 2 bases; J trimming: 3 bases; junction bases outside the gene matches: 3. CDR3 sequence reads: CASSFGQGEETQYF. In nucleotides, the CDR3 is TGCGCCAGCAGCTTCGGACAGGGAGAAGAGACCCAGTACTTC.

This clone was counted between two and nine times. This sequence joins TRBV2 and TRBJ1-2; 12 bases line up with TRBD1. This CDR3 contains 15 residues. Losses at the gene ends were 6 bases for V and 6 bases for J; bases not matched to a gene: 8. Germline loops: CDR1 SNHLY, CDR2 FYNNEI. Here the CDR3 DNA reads TGTGCCAGCAGGAGGGACAGGGGGCCGGAACATGGCTACACCTTC. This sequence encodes CASRRDRGPEHGYTF.

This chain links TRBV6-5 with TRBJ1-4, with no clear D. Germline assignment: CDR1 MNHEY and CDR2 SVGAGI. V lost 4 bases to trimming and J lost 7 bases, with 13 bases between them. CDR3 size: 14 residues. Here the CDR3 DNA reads TGTGCCAGCAGTTTTTCCCTATCGGGTGAAAAACTGTTTTTT. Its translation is CASSFSLSGEKLFF.

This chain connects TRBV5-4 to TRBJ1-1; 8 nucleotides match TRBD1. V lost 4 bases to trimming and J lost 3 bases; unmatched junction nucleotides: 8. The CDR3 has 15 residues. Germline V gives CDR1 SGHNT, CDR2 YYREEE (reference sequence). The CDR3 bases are TGTGCCAGCAGCCCCGGGAGCAGGGGGCACACTGAAGCTTTCTTT. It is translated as CASSPGSRGHTEAFF.